Listed below are T cell receptor beta chains from one sample, sequenced in a study of T cell responses to AZD1222 COVID-19 vaccine. Using immunoSEQ multiplex PCR, the repertoire was profiled, and TCRdb retains in-frame clones only, with some absent. The sample carries more than 100,000 clones, roughly 86% recorded once. Material: peripheral blood, obtained on day 0 of AZD1222 vaccination. Every receptor here comes from an adult in good health. The CDR3 runs from the conserved cysteine through the conserved F or W. The D gene is left open where the match is weak. The listing skips clone size in some rows; elsewhere it reads once, few, many or a size class.

abundance	v_gene	d_gene	j_gene	CDR3aa	CDR3nt
.	TRBV7-2	.	TRBJ2-7	CASSFPEGSYEQYF	TGTGCCAGCAGCTTTCCCGAAGGTAGCTACGAGCAGTACTTC
.	TRBV7-2	.	TRBJ2-5	CASSPFWAVQETQYF	TGTGCCAGCAGCCCCTTTTGGGCGGTCCAAGAGACCCAGTACTTC
.	TRBV7-8	.	TRBJ2-2	CASSLYTRGNRGGLITGELFF	TGTGCCAGCAGCTTATATACGAGAGGGAACCGCGGGGGCCTGATCACCGGGGAGCTGTTTTTT
few	TRBV6-5	.	TRBJ1-4	CAAVGEASTNEKLFF	TGTGCCGCAGTAGGGGAAGCTTCAACTAATGAAAAACTGTTTTTT
.	TRBV2	.	TRBJ1-4	CASDGYATNEKLFF	TGTGCCAGCGACGGATACGCAACTAATGAAAAACTGTTTTTT
.	TRBV10-3	.	TRBJ1-6	CAISELKQGVDSPLHF	TGTGCCATCAGTGAGTTAAAACAGGGCGTTGATTCACCCCTCCACTTT
.	TRBV5-4	.	TRBJ2-1	CASSPDTSYNEQFF	TGTGCCAGCAGCCCCGACACCTCCTACAATGAGCAGTTCTTC
.	TRBV3-1/TRBV3-2	.	TRBJ2-7	CASSQVGRKSSYEQYF	TGTGCCAGCAGCCAAGTGGGGCGGAAAAGCTCCTACGAGCAGTACTTC
.	TRBV7-8	TRBD2	TRBJ2-1	CASSDQLAEEYNEQFF	TGTGCCAGCAGCGATCAACTAGCGGAGGAATACAATGAGCAGTTCTTC
.	TRBV19	.	TRBJ2-3	CASSMHRSPDTQYF	TGTGCCAGTAGTATGCACAGGTCGCCAGATACGCAGTATTTT
.	TRBV28	.	TRBJ1-1	CASSWTANTEAFF	TGTGCCAGCAGTTGGACAGCGAACACTGAAGCTTTCTTT
.	TRBV25-1	.	TRBJ2-3	CASSESQGGRGTDTQYF	TGTGCCAGCAGTGAATCTCAGGGGGGGCGCGGCACAGATACGCAGTATTTT
.	TRBV7-2	TRBD2	TRBJ2-1	CASSLAGGGGRNEQFF	TGTGCCAGCAGCTTAGCAGGCGGGGGAGGGAGGAATGAGCAGTTCTTC
.	TRBV19	.	TRBJ1-6	CASSKREGRNSPLHF	TGTGCCAGTAGTAAGAGAGAGGGGAGGAATTCACCCCTCCACTTT
.	TRBV3-1/TRBV3-2	.	TRBJ2-3	CASSQVDNTQYF	TGTGCCAGCAGCCAAGTAGATAATACGCAGTATTTT
.	TRBV19	TRBD1	TRBJ1-5	CASRHTGTERSNQPQHF	TGTGCCAGTAGGCATACCGGGACAGAGCGTAGCAATCAGCCCCAGCATTTT
.	TRBV28	.	TRBJ2-1	CASSLSLGAKPFNEQFF	TGTGCCAGCAGTTTAAGCCTCGGGGCCAAACCGTTCAATGAGCAGTTCTTC
.	TRBV5-1	TRBD1	TRBJ2-2	CASSRGTGGANTGELFF	TGCGCCAGCAGCAGGGGGACAGGGGGCGCGAACACCGGGGAGCTGTTTTTT
.	TRBV11-2	.	TRBJ2-3	CASGEPGRSTDTQYF	TGTGCCAGCGGAGAACCAGGACGGAGCACAGATACGCAGTATTTT
.	TRBV6-4	TRBD1	TRBJ2-1	CASSEDRGQNEQFF	TGTGCCAGCAGTGAGGACAGGGGGCAGAATGAGCAGTTCTTC
.	TRBV3-1/TRBV3-2	.	TRBJ1-1	CASSQEWGRPTEAFF	TGTGCCAGCAGCCAAGAATGGGGGCGGCCAACGGAAGCTTTCTTT
.	TRBV7-6	.	TRBJ2-7	CASSNLNEQYF	TGTGCCAGCAGCAATCTTAACGAGCAGTACTTC
.	TRBV6-5	.	TRBJ1-3	CASSSPGRASGNTIYF	TGTGCCAGCAGTTCCCCCGGCAGGGCCTCTGGAAACACCATATATTTT
once	TRBV5-1	TRBD1	TRBJ1-1	CASSQTGPNTEAFF	TGCGCCAGCAGCCAGACAGGGCCGAACACTGAAGCTTTCTTT
.	TRBV3-1/TRBV3-2	TRBD2	TRBJ2-7	CASSQARRGSNEQYF	TGTGCCAGCAGCCAAGCCAGGCGCGGGAGCAACGAGCAGTACTTC
.	TRBV12-3/TRBV12-4	.	TRBJ1-2	CASSRRDNSYTF	TGTGCCAGCAGTCGCCGGGACAACAGCTACACCTTC
.	TRBV5-1	TRBD2	TRBJ2-3	CASSSRLGGDTQYF	TGCGCCAGCAGCTCCCGACTGGGGGGGGATACGCAGTATTTT
.	TRBV18	TRBD1	TRBJ2-1	CASSRGQGTGSDNEQFF	TGTGCCAGCTCACGGGGACAAGGGACAGGGTCGGACAATGAGCAGTTCTTC
once	TRBV18	TRBD1	TRBJ1-3	CASSRYQGTGEFSGNTIYF	TGTGCCAGCTCACGATACCAAGGGACAGGGGAATTCTCTGGAAACACCATATATTTT
.	TRBV7-8	.	TRBJ1-2	CASSLEGTYGYTF	TGTGCCAGCAGCTTAGAGGGGACCTATGGCTACACCTTC
.	TRBV6-1	.	TRBJ1-5	CASSETNSNQPQHF	TGTGCCAGCAGTGAGACAAATAGCAATCAGCCCCAGCATTTT
few	TRBV4-2	.	TRBJ1-4	CASSQRRRDEKLFF	TGTGCCAGCAGCCAACGACGGCGGGATGAAAAACTGTTTTTT
few	TRBV5-5	.	TRBJ1-1	CASSPHNTEAFF	TGTGCCAGCAGCCCACATAACACTGAAGCTTTCTTT
once	TRBV7-2	.	TRBJ1-2	CASSLRGTAGGYTF	TGTGCCAGCAGCCTAAGGGGAACGGCCGGAGGCTACACCTTC
few	TRBV2	.	TRBJ1-5	CASSEPNQPQHF	TGTGCCAGCAGTGAACCCAATCAGCCCCAGCATTTT
.	TRBV27	TRBD2	TRBJ2-7	CASRGLAGPYEQYF	TGTGCCAGCAGGGGACTAGCGGGGCCCTACGAGCAGTACTTC